A selection of T cell receptor beta chains follows, all from one sample in a study of T cell changes during pregnancy in multiple sclerosis. Only in-frame clones appear in the TCRdb table, and some are missing; sequencing was by immunoSEQ multiplex PCR. The data contain some 53,000 clones, around 94% of them singletons. The sequencing here drew on CD4+ T cells from peripheral blood mononuclear cells, taken in the third trimester of pregnancy. These receptors were obtained from a female donor with multiple sclerosis, enrolled in a pregnancy study. CDR3s include the opening cysteine and the closing phenylalanine or tryptophan. The D gene is left open where the match is weak. Where a row states a size, it is once, few, many or the class of an expanded clone; other rows omit it.

V	J	size	D	DNA	CDR3
TRBV7-2	TRBJ1-2	.	TRBD1	TGTGCCAGCAGCCCCTCGGGGACAGGGTACTATGGCTACACCTTC	CASSPSGTGYYGYTF
TRBV7-9	TRBJ1-1	.	.	TGTGCCAGCAGCTCTTCAGGGGCGGACACTGAAGCTTTCTTT	CASSSSGADTEAFF
TRBV15	TRBJ1-3	.	TRBD1	TGTGCCACAAAGCAGGGGGCGCGGGGAAACACCATATATTTT	CATKQGARGNTIYF
TRBV30	TRBJ1-1	.	.	TGTGCCTGGGTCCTCCGACAGGCGAACACTGAAGCTTTCTTT	CAWVLRQANTEAFF
TRBV7-8	TRBJ2-7	.	.	TGTGCCAGCAGCTTAGCCCGTGAGCAGTACTTC	CASSLAREQYF
TRBV13	TRBJ2-2	.	.	TGTGCCAGCAGCTTAGAGGGGCTCACCGGGGAGCTGTTTTTT	CASSLEGLTGELFF
TRBV18	TRBJ2-7	once	TRBD1	TGTGCCAGCACCCGGACAGGGACCTACGAGCAGTACTTC	CASTRTGTYEQYF
TRBV18	TRBJ2-2	.	TRBD2	TGTGCCAGCTCACCACTTGTAGCGGGAGAGACCGGGGAGCTGTTTTTT	CASSPLVAGETGELFF
TRBV30	TRBJ1-2	.	.	TGTGCCTGGGGGCAGGGTCTTGGCTACACCTTC	CAWGQGLGYTF
TRBV4-2	TRBJ1-2	.	.	TGTGCCAGCAGCCAAGACCCAGGGGAGATCGGGGGCTACACCTTC	CASSQDPGEIGGYTF
TRBV19	TRBJ2-7	once	TRBD1	TGTGCCAGTAGTCCCCAGCTCCGGACAGGGACGATCTACGAGCAGTACTTC	CASSPQLRTGTIYEQYF
TRBV14	TRBJ1-5	.	.	TGTGCCAGCAGCCCCGGGATCCATCAGCCCCAGCATTTT	CASSPGIHQPQHF
TRBV28	TRBJ1-3	.	.	TGTGCCAGCAGTTTGCTGAGGACTGGAAACACCATATATTTT	CASSLLRTGNTIYF
TRBV5-5	TRBJ2-6	.	TRBD1	TGTGCCAGCAGCTTCAGGGGGCCAGGGGCCAACGTCCTGACTTTC	CASSFRGPGANVLTF
TRBV19	TRBJ1-2	.	TRBD1	TGTGCCAGTAGTTTAACAGGGGCCGACTATGGCTACACCTTC	CASSLTGADYGYTF
TRBV28	TRBJ2-7	.	.	TGTGCCAGCACCCTACAGGGCAAACCATACGAGCAGTACTTC	CASTLQGKPYEQYF
TRBV5-4	TRBJ2-1	once	.	TGTGCCAGCAGCCCTACCCCGGCACGGAGCTCCTACAATGAGCAGTTCTTC	CASSPTPARSSYNEQFF
TRBV19	TRBJ1-2	once	TRBD1	TGTGCCAGTAGTATAGTCGCCACAGGGGACTATGGCTACACCTTC	CASSIVATGDYGYTF
TRBV6-5	TRBJ2-7	.	.	TGTGCCAGCAGTTACGGGGCAGGGGATTTCTACGAGCAGTACTTC	CASSYGAGDFYEQYF
TRBV7-2	TRBJ2-2	many	TRBD2	TGTGCCAGCAGCCTAGGACTAGCGGCGAGTACCGGGGAGCTGTTTTTT	CASSLGLAASTGELFF
TRBV6-1	TRBJ2-1	once	TRBD2	TGTGCCGGTCGGAAAGCGGGAGTAAATGAGCAGTTCTTC	CAGRKAGVNEQFF
TRBV9	TRBJ2-7	.	TRBD2	TGTGCCAGCAGCCCCGGGACTAGCGCGCGCCTCTACGAGCAGTACTTC	CASSPGTSARLYEQYF
TRBV14	TRBJ1-3	.	.	TGTGCCAGCAGCCAAGGGGCGCTCCGCCACTCTGGAAACACCATATATTTT	CASSQGALRHSGNTIYF
TRBV6-5	TRBJ1-3	.	TRBD1	TGTGCCAGCAGTTTGAAGACAGGGATGAGAGACACCATATATTTT	CASSLKTGMRDTIYF
TRBV5-4	TRBJ2-3	.	TRBD2	TGTGCCAGCTCTAGCGGGGGCACAGATACGCAGTATTTT	CASSSGGTDTQYF
TRBV6-1	TRBJ1-3	.	.	TGTGCCAGCAGTGAAGTCCGACAGGCCACCATATATTTT	CASSEVRQATIYF
TRBV5-4	TRBJ1-1	.	TRBD1	TGTGCCAGCAGCTTGACACAGGGGGGCACTGAAGCTTTCTTT	CASSLTQGGTEAFF
TRBV9	TRBJ1-1	.	.	TGTGCCAGCAGCGTAGGAGGCAGGGAAAGGTTGGACACTGAAGCTTTCTTT	CASSVGGRERLDTEAFF
TRBV30	TRBJ1-1	.	.	TGTGCCTGGTGCCCCTCTATGAACACTGAAGCTTTCTTT	CAWCPSMNTEAFF
TRBV27	TRBJ2-1	.	TRBD2	TGTGCCAGCAGCTCGCGCCGACTCCCGGCGGCGCGGGGGGGATACAATGAGCAGTTCTTC	CASSSRRLPAARGGYNEQFF
TRBV18	TRBJ2-1	.	TRBD2	TGTGCCAGCTCACCACTCCTAGCGGGAGATGAGCAGTTCTTC	CASSPLLAGDEQFF
TRBV28	TRBJ2-1	.	.	TGTGCCAGCAGTTTCCCTGCAGATGAGCAGTTCTTC	CASSFPADEQFF
TRBV19	TRBJ2-1	.	TRBD1	TGTGCCAGTAGTATCCCCACCGGGACAGGGGAAACTGAGCAGTTCTTC	CASSIPTGTGETEQFF
TRBV5-1	TRBJ2-7	.	TRBD2	TGCGCCAGCAGCCGGGGGACTAGCGGAACCTACGAGCAGTACTTC	CASSRGTSGTYEQYF
TRBV19	TRBJ1-2	.	TRBD1	TGTGCCAGTAGTATCCCCCGTTCGGACAGGGGGCGGAGGGGCTACACCTTC	CASSIPRSDRGRRGYTF